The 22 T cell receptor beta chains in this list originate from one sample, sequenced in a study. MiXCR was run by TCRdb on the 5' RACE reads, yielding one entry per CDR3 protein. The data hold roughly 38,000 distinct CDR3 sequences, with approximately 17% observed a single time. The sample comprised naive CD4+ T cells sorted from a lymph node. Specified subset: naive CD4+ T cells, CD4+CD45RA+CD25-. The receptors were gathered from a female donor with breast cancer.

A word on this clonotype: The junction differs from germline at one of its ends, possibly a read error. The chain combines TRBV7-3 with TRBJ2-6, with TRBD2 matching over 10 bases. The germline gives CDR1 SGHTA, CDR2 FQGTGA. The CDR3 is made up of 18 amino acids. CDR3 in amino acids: CASSLRASGGMGANVQTF. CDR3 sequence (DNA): TGTGCCAGCAGCTTAAGGGCTAGCGGGGGAATGGGGGCCAACGTCCAGACTTTC. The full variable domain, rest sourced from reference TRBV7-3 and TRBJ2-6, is GAGVSQTPSNKVTEKGKYVELRCDPISGHTALYWYRQSLGQGPEFLIYFQGTGAADDSGLPNDRFFAVRPEGSVSTLKIQRTERGDSAVYLCASSLRASGGMGANVQTFGAGSRLTVL.

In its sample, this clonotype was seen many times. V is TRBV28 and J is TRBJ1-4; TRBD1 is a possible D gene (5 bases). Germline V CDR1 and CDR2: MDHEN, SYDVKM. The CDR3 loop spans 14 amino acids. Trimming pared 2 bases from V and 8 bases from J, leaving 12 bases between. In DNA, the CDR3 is TGTGCCAGCAGTTTAGGGGGAATTGGCGAAAAACTGTTTTTT. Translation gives CASSLGGIGEKLFF.

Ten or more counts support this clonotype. The DNA for the CDR3 is TGTGCCAGCTCACCATTAGCTAGCGGGAGCAATGAGCAGTTCTTC. Translation gives CASSPLASGSNEQFF. The genes are TRBV18 and TRBJ2-1; 10 nucleotides agree with TRBD2. The junction had 4 bases not matched to a gene; V was cut back by 2 bases and J by 6 bases. This CDR3 is built from 15 residues. Germline CDR1 and CDR2: KGHSH and LQKENI. The whole variable domain, remainder taken from reference TRBV18 and TRBJ2-1, is NAGVMQNPRHLVRRRGQEARLRCSPMKGHSHVYWYRQLPEEGLKFMVYLQKENIIDESGMPKERFSAEFPKEGPSILRIQQVVRGDSAAYFCASSPLASGSNEQFFGPGTRLTVL.

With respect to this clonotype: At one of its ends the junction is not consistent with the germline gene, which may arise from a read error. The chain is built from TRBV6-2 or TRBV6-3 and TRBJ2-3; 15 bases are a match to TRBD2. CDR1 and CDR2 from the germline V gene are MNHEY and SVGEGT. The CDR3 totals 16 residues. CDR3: CVSTHPGTSGRNTQYF. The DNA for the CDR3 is TGTGTCAGCACCCACCCCGGGACTAGCGGGAGGAATACGCAGTATTTT.

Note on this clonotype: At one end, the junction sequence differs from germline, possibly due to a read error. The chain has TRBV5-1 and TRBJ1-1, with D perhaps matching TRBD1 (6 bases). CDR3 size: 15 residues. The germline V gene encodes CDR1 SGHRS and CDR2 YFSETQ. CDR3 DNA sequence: TGCGCCAGCAGCTTGGAAGGCAGGGGAAACACTGAAGCTCTCTTT. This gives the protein CASSLEGRGNTEALF.

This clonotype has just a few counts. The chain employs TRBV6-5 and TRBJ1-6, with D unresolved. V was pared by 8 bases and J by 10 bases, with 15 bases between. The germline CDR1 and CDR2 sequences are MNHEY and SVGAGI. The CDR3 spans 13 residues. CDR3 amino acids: CASGFLPGSPLHF. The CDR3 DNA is TGTGCCAGCGGTTTCCTGCCTGGGTCACCCCTCCACTTT.

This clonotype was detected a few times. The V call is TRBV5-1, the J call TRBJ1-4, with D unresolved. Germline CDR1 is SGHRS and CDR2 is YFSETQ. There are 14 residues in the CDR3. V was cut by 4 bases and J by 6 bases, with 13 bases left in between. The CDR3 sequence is CASSLDRDHEKLFF. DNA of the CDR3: TGCGCCAGCAGCCTGGATAGGGATCATGAAAAACTGTTTTTT. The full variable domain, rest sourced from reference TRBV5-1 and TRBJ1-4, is KAGVTQTPRYLIKTRGQQVTLSCSPISGHRSVSWYQQTPGQGLQFLFEYFSETQRNKGNFPGRFSGRQFSNSRSEMNVSTLELGDSALYLCASSLDRDHEKLFFGSGTQLSVL.

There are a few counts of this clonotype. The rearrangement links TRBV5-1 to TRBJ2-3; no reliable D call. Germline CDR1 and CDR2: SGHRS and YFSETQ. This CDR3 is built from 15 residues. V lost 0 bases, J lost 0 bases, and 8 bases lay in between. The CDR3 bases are TGCGCCAGCAGCTTGGCGTCAACTAGCACAGATACGCAGTATTTT. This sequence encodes CASSLASTSTDTQYF.

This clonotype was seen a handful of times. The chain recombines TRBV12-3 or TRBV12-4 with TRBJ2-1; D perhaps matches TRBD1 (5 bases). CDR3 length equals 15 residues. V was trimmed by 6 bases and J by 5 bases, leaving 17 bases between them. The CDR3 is CASSKQDVGNNEQFF. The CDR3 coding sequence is TGTGCCAGCAGCAAACAGGACGTGGGAAACAATGAGCAGTTCTTC.

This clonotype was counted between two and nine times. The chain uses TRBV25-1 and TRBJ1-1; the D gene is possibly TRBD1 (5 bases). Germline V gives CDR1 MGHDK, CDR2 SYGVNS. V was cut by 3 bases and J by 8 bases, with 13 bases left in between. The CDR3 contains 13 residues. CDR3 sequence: CASSEGGRSEAFF. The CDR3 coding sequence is TGTGCCAGCAGTGAGGGGGGACGGTCAGAAGCTTTCTTT.

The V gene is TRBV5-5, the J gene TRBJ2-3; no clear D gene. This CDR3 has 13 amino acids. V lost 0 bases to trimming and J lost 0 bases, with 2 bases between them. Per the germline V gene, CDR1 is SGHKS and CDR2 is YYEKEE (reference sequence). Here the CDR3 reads CASSLASTDTQYF. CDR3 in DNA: TGTGCCAGCAGCTTGGCCAGCACAGATACGCAGTATTTT.

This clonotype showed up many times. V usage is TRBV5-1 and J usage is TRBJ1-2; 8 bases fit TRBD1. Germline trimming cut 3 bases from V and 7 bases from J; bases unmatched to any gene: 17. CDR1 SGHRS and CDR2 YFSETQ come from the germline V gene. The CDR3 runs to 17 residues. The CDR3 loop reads CASSSGRIPGGISGYTF. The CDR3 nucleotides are TGCGCCAGCAGCTCCGGACGGATTCCAGGGGGCATTAGTGGCTACACCTTC.

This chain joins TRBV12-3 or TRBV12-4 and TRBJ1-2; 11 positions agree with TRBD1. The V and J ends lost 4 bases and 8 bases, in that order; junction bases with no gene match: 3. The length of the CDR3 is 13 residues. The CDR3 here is CASSWTGGWGYTF. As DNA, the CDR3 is TGTGCCAGCAGTTGGACAGGGGGCTGGGGCTACACCTTC.

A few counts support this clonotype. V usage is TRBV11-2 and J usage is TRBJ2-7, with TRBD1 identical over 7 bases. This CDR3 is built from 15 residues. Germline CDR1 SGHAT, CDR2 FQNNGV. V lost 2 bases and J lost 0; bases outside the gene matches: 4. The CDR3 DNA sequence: TGTGCCAGCAGCTTATACGGGACAGCCTCCTACGAGCAGTACTTC. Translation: CASSLYGTASYEQYF.

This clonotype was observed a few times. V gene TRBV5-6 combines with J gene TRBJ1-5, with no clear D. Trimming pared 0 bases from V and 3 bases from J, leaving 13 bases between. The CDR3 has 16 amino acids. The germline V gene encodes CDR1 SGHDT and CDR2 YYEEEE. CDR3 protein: CASSLGLADTNQPQHF. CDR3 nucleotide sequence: TGTGCCAGCAGCTTGGGACTCGCGGATACCAATCAGCCCCAGCATTTT. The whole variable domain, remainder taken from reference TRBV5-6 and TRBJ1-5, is DAGVTQSPTHLIKTRGQQVTLRCSPKSGHDTVSWYQQALGQGPQFIFQYYEEEERQRGNFPDRFSGHQFPNYSSELNVNALLLGDSALYLCASSLGLADTNQPQHFGDGTRLSIL.

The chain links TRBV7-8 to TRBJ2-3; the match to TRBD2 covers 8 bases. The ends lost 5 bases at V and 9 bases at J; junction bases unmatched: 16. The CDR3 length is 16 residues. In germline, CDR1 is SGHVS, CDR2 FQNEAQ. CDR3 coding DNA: TGTGCCAGCAGCCCTCGGGGACTAGAGGGACCGGGAACGCAGTATTTT. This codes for CASSPRGLEGPGTQYF.

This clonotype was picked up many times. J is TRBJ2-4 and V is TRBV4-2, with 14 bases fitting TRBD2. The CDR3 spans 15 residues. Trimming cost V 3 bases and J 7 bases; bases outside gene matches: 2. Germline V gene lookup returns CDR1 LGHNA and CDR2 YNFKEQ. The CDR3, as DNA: TGTGCCAGCAGCCAGGGACTAGCGGGAGATAACATTCAGTACTTC. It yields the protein CASSQGLAGDNIQYF.

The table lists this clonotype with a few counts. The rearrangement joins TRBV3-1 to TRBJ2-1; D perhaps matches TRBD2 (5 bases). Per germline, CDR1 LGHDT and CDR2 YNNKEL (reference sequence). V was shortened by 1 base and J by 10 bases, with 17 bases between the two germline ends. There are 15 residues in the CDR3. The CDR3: CASSQVRSSAIEQFF. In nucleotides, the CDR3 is TGTGCCAGCAGCCAAGTTCGTAGTAGCGCGATAGAGCAGTTCTTC.

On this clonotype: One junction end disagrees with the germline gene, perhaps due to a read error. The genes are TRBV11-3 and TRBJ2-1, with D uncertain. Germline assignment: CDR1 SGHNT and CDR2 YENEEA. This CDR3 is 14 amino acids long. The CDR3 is CASSLGNSYNEQLF. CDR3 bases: TGTGCCAGCAGCTTAGGAAACTCCTACAATGAGCAGCTCTTC.

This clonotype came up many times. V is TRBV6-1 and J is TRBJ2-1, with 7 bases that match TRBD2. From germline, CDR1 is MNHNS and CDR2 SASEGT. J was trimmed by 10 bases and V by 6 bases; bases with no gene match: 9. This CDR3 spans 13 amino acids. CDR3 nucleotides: TGTGCCAGCAGGCGGGAGAACGCAAGGGAGCAGTTCTTC. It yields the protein CASRRENAREQFF.

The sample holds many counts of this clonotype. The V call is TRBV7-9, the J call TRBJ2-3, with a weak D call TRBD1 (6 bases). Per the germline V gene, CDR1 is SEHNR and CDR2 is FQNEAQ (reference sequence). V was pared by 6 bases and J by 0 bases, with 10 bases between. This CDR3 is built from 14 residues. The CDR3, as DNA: TGTGCCAGCAGTAGGACAGCTAGCACAGATACGCAGTATTTT. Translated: CASSRTASTDTQYF. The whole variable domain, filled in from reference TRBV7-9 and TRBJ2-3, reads DTGVSQNPRHKITKRGQNVTFRCDPISEHNRLYWYRQTLGQGPEFLTYFQNEAQLEKSRLLSDRFSAERPKGSFSTLEIQRTEQGDSAMYLCASSRTASTDTQYFGPGTRLTVL.

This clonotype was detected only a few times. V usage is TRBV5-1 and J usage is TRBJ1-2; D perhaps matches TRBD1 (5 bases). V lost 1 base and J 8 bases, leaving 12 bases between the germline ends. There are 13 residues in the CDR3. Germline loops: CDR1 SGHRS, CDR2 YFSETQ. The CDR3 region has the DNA TGCGCCAGCAGCTTGTTGGGGGATTCGGGCTACACCTTC. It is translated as CASSLLGDSGYTF. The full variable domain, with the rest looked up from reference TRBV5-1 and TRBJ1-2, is KAGVTQTPRYLIKTRGQQVTLSCSPISGHRSVSWYQQTPGQGLQFLFEYFSETQRNKGNFPGRFSGRQFSNSRSEMNVSTLELGDSALYLCASSLLGDSGYTFGSGTRLTVV.